This T cell receptor beta chain was recorded in a study of blood T cell repertoires in COVID-19. Study details: Samples of COVID-19 (acute and convalescent) were obtained from the United States, Italy and Spain. PBMCs, B-cell-depleted T cells, or T cells provided the cDNA or gDNA that made up the material.

Looked up from germline, CDR1 is WNHNN and CDR2 is SYGVQD (reference sequence). With V trimmed by 3 bases and J by 2 bases, 4 bases remained unmatched. The CDR3 spans 15 residues. In the original workflow: Estimation of nucleated cell counts relied on the amplification of reference gene primers. Produced via immunoSEQ multiplex PCR; TCRdb's table is partial and in-frame only. Clone size and the V and J calls come from that table; the DNA yielded D and trimming. Of some 250,000 clones listed, approximately 90% are singletons. This clonotype originated in a man aged 25-45 years who had recovered from COVID-19. Material for sequencing was peripheral blood. The rearrangement joins TRBV10-1 to TRBJ2-5; 9 bases line up with TRBD2. The CDR3 region is CASSDSSGVQETQYF. The CDR3, as DNA: TGCGCCAGCAGTGATTCTAGCGGGGTACAAGAGACCCAGTACTTC.